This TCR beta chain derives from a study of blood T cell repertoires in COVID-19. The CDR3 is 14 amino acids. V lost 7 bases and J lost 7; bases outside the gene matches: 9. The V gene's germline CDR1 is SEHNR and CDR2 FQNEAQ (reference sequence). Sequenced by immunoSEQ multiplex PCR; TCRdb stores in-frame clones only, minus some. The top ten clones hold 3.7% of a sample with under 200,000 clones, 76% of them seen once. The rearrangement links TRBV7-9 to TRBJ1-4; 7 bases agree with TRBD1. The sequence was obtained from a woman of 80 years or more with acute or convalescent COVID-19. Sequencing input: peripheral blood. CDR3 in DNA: TGTGCCAGCATCTCTACAGGGGCGAGTGAAAAACTGTTTTTT. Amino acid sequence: CASISTGASEKLFF.